This is a list of T cell receptor beta chains from one sample in a study of response to subunit inactivated influenza vaccine. One entry per CDR3 protein, called by TCRdb with MiXCR from the RT-PCR reads. The data contain hundreds of thousands of distinct CDR3 sequences, approximately 17% of them seen just once; the ten biggest clones take up approximately 11%. The sample in question was PBMCs from blood, obtained approximately 5 days after vaccination. The receptors were sampled from a man between 45 and 60 years old who received an inactivated influenza vaccine. The CDR3 runs from the conserved cysteine through the conserved F or W. The order of the fields is V gene, clone size, D gene, J gene, CDR3 protein, CDR3 DNA. A D gene is named only where the DNA matches it firmly. For some rows the clone size is stated as once, few or many, or as a class when expanded; others skip it.

>TRBV5-4|.|.|TRBJ2-1
CASSLQGGFYNEQFF
TGTGCCAGCAGCTTGCAGGGGGGATTCTACAATGAGCAGTTCTTC
>TRBV20-1|few|TRBD2|TRBJ2-1
CSARPPPTSGRRNEQFF
TGCAGTGCTAGACCCCCCCCTACTAGCGGGAGACGAAATGAGCAGTTCTTC
>TRBV4-3|few|TRBD2|TRBJ2-3
CASSQEGSLAEPFTDTQYF
TGCGCCAGCAGCCAAGAAGGTTCACTAGCGGAGCCATTCACAGATACGCAGTATTTT
>TRBV10-1|few|TRBD1|TRBJ1-5
CASRPNTGDAGQPQHF
TGCGCCAGCAGACCAAATACAGGGGATGCGGGTCAGCCCCAGCATTTT
>TRBV5-5|few|.|TRBJ2-1
CASSVERVEQFF
TGTGCCAGCAGCGTGGAGCGGGTTGAGCAGTTCTTC
>TRBV9|.|.|TRBJ1-6
CASSVAPGGNSPLHF
TGTGCCAGCAGCGTAGCTCCAGGAGGTAATTCACCCCTCCACTTT
>TRBV7-2|few|.|TRBJ2-5
CASSLDRKETQYF
TGTGCCAGCAGCTTAGACAGGAAAGAGACCCAGTACTTC
>TRBV12-3/TRBV12-4|few|.|TRBJ1-5
CASSLGGVVQPQHF
TGTGCCAGCAGTTTGGGCGGAGTGGTCCAGCCCCAGCATTTT
>TRBV20-1|.|TRBD2|TRBJ2-1
CSGTSIKRAEQFF
TGCAGTGGGACTAGTATAAAGCGTGCTGAGCAGTTCTTC
>TRBV4-2|.|.|TRBJ2-2
CASSQDRASTGELFF
TGTGCCAGCAGCCAAGACAGGGCGAGCACCGGGGAGCTGTTTTTT
>TRBV20-1|.|TRBD1|TRBJ2-7
CSARPRTGGYEQYF
TGCAGTGCTAGACCTAGGACAGGGGGCTACGAGCAGTACTTC
>TRBV6-1|.|.|TRBJ1-5
CASNPGPRVSQPQHF
TGTGCCAGCAATCCGGGACCGCGGGTTAGTCAGCCCCAGCATTTT
>TRBV12-3/TRBV12-4|.|TRBD2|TRBJ2-3
CASSLGAQRGGTDTQYF
TGTGCCAGCAGTTTAGGGGCGCAGCGGGGGGGCACAGATACGCAGTATTTT
>TRBV28|many|TRBD2|TRBJ2-3
CASSFRPSGSMGTQYF
TGTGCCAGCAGTTTTCGACCTAGCGGGAGTATGGGTACGCAGTATTTT
>TRBV7-2|.|.|TRBJ2-5
CASSPARVWTQYF
TGTGCCAGCAGCCCCGCTCGTGTTTGGACCCAGTACTTC
>TRBV10-3|.|.|TRBJ1-2
CAISDTQGIPNYGYTF
TGTGCCATCAGTGACACTCAGGGGATTCCTAACTATGGCTACACCTTC
>TRBV20-1|.|.|TRBJ2-5
CSARTPRQQETQYF
TGCAGTGCCAGGACACCCCGTCAGCAAGAGACCCAGTACTTC
>TRBV5-1|few|.|TRBJ2-1
CASSLASYAGYNEQFF
TGCGCCAGCAGCTTGGCCTCATATGCGGGGTACAATGAGCAGTTCTTC
>TRBV24-1|few|TRBD2|TRBJ2-2
CATSDFGLAGGPRTGELFF
TGTGCCACCAGTGATTTCGGACTAGCGGGAGGGCCTAGGACCGGGGAGCTGTTTTTT
>TRBV20-1|.|.|TRBJ2-1
CSASGGGGGNEQFF
TGCAGTGCTAGCGGGGGAGGCGGCGGTAATGAGCAGTTCTTC
>TRBV5-6|many|TRBD2|TRBJ2-1
CASSLVSSGSYNEQFF
TGTGCCAGCAGCTTGGTGTCTAGCGGGAGTTACAATGAGCAGTTCTTC
>TRBV7-8|few|TRBD1|TRBJ1-2
CASSLALDRGHYGYTF
TGTGCCAGCAGCTTAGCCCTAGACAGGGGCCACTATGGCTACACCTTC
>TRBV15|few|.|TRBJ2-3
CATSEDRGTTQYF
TGTGCCACCAGCGAGGATCGGGGGACTACGCAGTATTTT
>TRBV7-2|few|.|TRBJ2-1
CASSFDRYYNEQFF
TGTGCCAGCAGCTTCGACAGGTACTACAATGAGCAGTTCTTC
>TRBV6-1|.|TRBD1|TRBJ2-5
CASRKTGGRQTQYF
TGTGCCAGCAGGAAGACAGGGGGCAGGCAGACCCAGTACTTC
>TRBV5-1|.|.|TRBJ2-7
CASSPFQEGEQYF
TGCGCCAGCAGCCCTTTTCAAGAGGGGGAGCAGTACTTC
>TRBV7-9|.|.|TRBJ1-2
CASSLDGRRGSASYTF
TGTGCCAGCAGCTTAGATGGGCGGAGGGGCTCGGCTAGCTACACCTTC
>TRBV6-5|.|TRBD1|TRBJ2-2
CASSYGRRTGRSTGELFF
TGTGCCAGCAGTTACGGGCGACGGACAGGGAGGAGCACCGGGGAGCTGTTTTTT
>TRBV5-4|few|TRBD2|TRBJ2-1
CASMGGDHEQFF
TGTGCCAGCATGGGAGGGGACCATGAGCAGTTCTTC
>TRBV12-3/TRBV12-4|few|.|TRBJ1-5
CASSLNGGNQPQHF
TGTGCCAGCAGTTTAAACGGGGGCAATCAGCCCCAGCATTTT
>TRBV7-8|.|TRBD2|TRBJ2-3
CASSETSGGRADTQYF
TGTGCCAGCAGCGAGACTAGCGGGGGGCGAGCAGATACGCAGTATTTT
>TRBV20-1|many|.|TRBJ1-6
CSARAGNSPLHF
TGCAGTGCTAGAGCCGGGAATTCACCCCTCCACTTT
>TRBV10-3|.|TRBD1|TRBJ2-1
CAITEGQGGSYNEQFF
TGTGCCATCACTGAGGGACAGGGGGGTTCCTACAATGAGCAGTTCTTC
>TRBV5-6|.|.|TRBJ1-1
CASSFINSEAFF
TGTGCCAGCAGCTTTATTAACTCTGAAGCTTTCTTT
>TRBV4-3|.|.|TRBJ1-1
CASSQVRAGTEAFF
TGCGCCAGCAGCCAGGTTAGGGCAGGGACTGAAGCTTTCTTT
>TRBV12-3/TRBV12-4|few|.|TRBJ2-5
CASSLGSSSQETQYF
TGTGCCAGCAGTTTAGGGAGCTCCAGTCAAGAGACCCAGTACTTC
>TRBV5-1|many|TRBD1|TRBJ2-5
CASSSGTGGETQYF
TGCGCCAGCAGCTCCGGGACAGGGGGAGAGACCCAGTACTTC
>TRBV7-9|many|.|TRBJ2-5
CASSSVEETQYF
TGTGCCAGCAGCTCCGTTGAAGAGACCCAGTACTTC
>TRBV7-2|few|TRBD2|TRBJ2-7
CASSRSGMGYEQYF
TGTGCCAGCAGCCGAAGCGGGATGGGGTACGAGCAGTACTTC